This T cell receptor beta chain is drawn from a study of T-cell memory formation after mild COVID-19. 5'RACE primed from the constant segment yielded TCR alpha and TCR beta cDNA libraries bearing sample barcodes and UMIs. TCRdb called the 5' RACE reads again in MiXCR, with one record for every CDR3 protein. The sample holds around 440,000 distinct CDR3 sequences, over 15% seen once. Findings of the study overall: Later expanders leaned CD4+, whereas day 15 to 85 contracting clones were balanced CD4/CD8. SARS-CoV-2 specificity of second-wave clones peaking day 37 was unconfirmed. The study found contracting CD4+ clones mainly in CM and EM and contracting CD8+ clones in EMRA.

The J segment lost 7 bases and the V segment lost 2 bases, leaving 8 bases of the junction unmatched. Germline CDR1 is LGHDT and CDR2 is YNNKEL (reference sequence). The CDR3 totals 16 residues. This clonotype was recorded at least ten times. The antigen is undetermined. This receptor was identified in an adult woman who had mild COVID-19 (a few samples of this study predate the infection). Cell type and time point are not known. The sequencing sample was made of PBMCs or a T cell subset sorted from them (not recorded which). This chain uses TRBV3-1 with TRBJ2-2; 9 bases are a match to TRBD2. CDR3 protein: CASSQTAGGRFGELFF. Written as DNA, the CDR3 is TGTGCCAGCAGCCAAACCGCGGGGGGGCGGTTCGGGGAGCTGTTTTTT.